This T cell receptor (beta chain) was observed in a study of CD8 T cells in Susac syndrome (dated by TCRdb to the late 2010s). Regarding the study in general: Of the Susac syndrome patients who were sequenced, more than five had clinically active disease and roughly 8 were in clinical remission. At the time of blood withdrawal, Susac syndrome patients were either therapy-naive, taking corticosteroids (with some also receiving IVIg), or on IVIg alone. Repertoire sequencing was used to test whether CD8+ T cell activation and differentiation in Susac syndrome was antigen driven.

Here is what the overall study found, with its caveats: The number of individuals in the TCR sequencing and HLA analysis was recognized as being relatively small. The CD4+ T cell repertoire of patients with Susac syndrome showed no detectable clonal expansion.

V is clipped by 4 bases and J by 4 bases, and the sequence between their germline boundaries is 17 bases long. CDR1 SGHDN and CDR2 FVKESK were looked up in the germline V gene. The CDR3 covers 15 residues, taking in both the cysteine and the phenylalanine. Just the 45-base CDR3 DNA is kept, in frame starting at base 1. RNA was extracted with the RNeasy kit and roughly 0.45 to 1 ug was reverse transcribed using random hexamers. The immunoSEQ multiplex PCR assay, which covers 54 Vbeta and 13 Jbeta segments, was used to amplify TCR beta CDR3 regions. PCR amplification bias was corrected using a synthetic template baseline for primer optimization and computational correction. Per the source publication's procedure: Reads were annotated to V, D and J genes according to IMGT and were analyzed with immunoSEQ Analyzer, with only productive sequences retained. Clonality was computed as one minus Shannon entropy normalized by log2 of the number of productive unique sequences. For each patient and control, public and private clones were evaluated within the 100 most prevalent clones. Susac-specific clones were defined as absent from healthy and MS cohorts, about 1,100 published viral clones and other ImmuneACCESS disease sequences. The public reads were reanalyzed by TCRdb: fastp trimming at Q25, MiXCR alignment, in-frame beta chains only. Identical CDR3 proteins give one entry, which carries the most common genes and DNA. The V and J calls were determined by TCRdb, not by the authors. Here the sample has about 240,000 distinct CDR3 sequences; 96% occur a single time. Together, the top ten hold 0.095% to 0.12% of the sample.

Peripheral blood CD8+ and CD4+ T cells from healthy donors, Susac syndrome patients and multiple sclerosis patients were profiled using high-throughput TCR beta sequencing. The Susac syndrome patients fulfilled recently defined diagnostic criteria for definite or probable disease. Bulk CD8+ and CD4+ T cells were purified by magnetic negative isolation, whereas CD8+ TEMRA cells were enriched by FACS. Blood was collected in EDTA tubes and processed within 24 hours, with PBMCs isolated through density gradient centrifugation. PBMCs intended for TCR sequencing were frozen in liquid nitrogen and were later thawed in a 37 degrees C water bath. The sorted or isolated CD4+, CD8+ and CD8+ TEMRA cells reached a purity of at least 90%. In regard to this clonotype: Its antigen is not yet known. No clone much larger than this one lies a single base away; base qualities are absent.

This chain joins TRBV14 to TRBJ2-7; the D gene could be either TRBD1 or TRBD2, each agreeing at 5 bases. This clonotype originated in a human donor with Susac syndrome. Sequencing input: CD4+ T cells from PBMCs. CDR3 region: CASSPPGRSQYEQYF. The nucleotides are TGTGCCAGCAGCCCTCCGGGACGGAGTCAATACGAGCAGTACTTC.